This TCR beta chain is drawn from a study of Graves' ophthalmopathy and Graves' hyperthyroidism. In its sample, this clonotype was seen once. Its target is not known. All donors with ophthalmopathy were recorded as having moderate-to-severe activity, CAS ≥3, NOSPECS ≥4 and a duration under 3 months. Fresh peripheral blood, over 9.5 ml, was the PBMC source. Study-level findings and limits: Sensitivity reached 70.59% and specificity around 76% when the model predicted ophthalmopathy progression. A majority of expanded thyroid clonotypes exceeding 0.001 frequency were likewise present in blood.

RNA transcripts were the source from which TCR beta CDR3 regions were amplified. Amplification began with first-round RT-PCR using HTBI primers, then second-round multiplex PCR was performed. TCRdb re-derived calls from the multiplex PCR reads in MiXCR, one entry per CDR3 protein. Here the sample spans about 240,000 distinct CDR3 sequences, around 45% being singletons. V lost 4 bases to trimming and J lost 5 bases; unmatched junction nucleotides: 11. This CDR3 is 17 amino acids long. Germline V CDR1 and CDR2: SGHAT, FQNNGV. Sequenced sample: peripheral blood. This chain connects TRBV11-2 to TRBJ2-2, with 9 bases fitting TRBD2. This TCR came from an adult man with Graves' ophthalmopathy. CDR3 sequence: CASSSRIAGARTGELFF. CDR3 coding DNA: TGTGCCAGCAGCTCTCGGATAGCGGGAGCAAGAACCGGGGAGCTGTTTTTT.